The clone carrying this TCR beta chain was counted at least ten times. What it recognizes is unknown. The data belong to a study of regulatory T cells in long-lasting Graves disease. Notes on the study in general: Persistent Graves' patients showed a TCR diversity that was lower than that of newly diagnosed ones. Patients with persistent disease showed a bias toward TRBV28, TRBJ1-2 and TRBJ2-5.

CDR3 regions were amplified by Arm-PCR using iRepertoire HTBI primers to build TCR beta libraries. Per the authors' pipeline: Spanning all samples, the identified segments comprised 60 to 70 TRBV and about 13 TRBJ. TCRdb reprocessed the multiplex PCR reads via MiXCR and lists one record per CDR3 protein. The V and J calls shown here were made by TCRdb, not taken from the authors' results. Of approximately 250,000 distinct CDR3 sequences listed, about 17% are singletons. Described time point: newly diagnosed GD, antithyroid drugs for less than 3 months. Following extraction of RNA from PBMCs, that RNA was used to make the TCR library. Germline-derived CDR1 and CDR2 are MNHEY and SVGAGI. The CDR3 loop spans 16 amino acids. V lost 2 bases and J 3 bases, leaving 17 bases between the germline ends.

The clonotype comes from a female donor with Graves disease. The sequenced sample was peripheral blood mononuclear cells (PBMCs), obtained at new diagnosis, from a patient treated with antithyroid drugs. This chain links TRBV6-5 with TRBJ2-7, with D perhaps being TRBD1 or TRBD2 (5 bases each). CDR3 residues: CASSYPPGPDFYEQYF. The CDR3 coding sequence is TGTGCCAGCAGTTACCCCCCGGGACCCGATTTCTACGAGCAGTACTTC.